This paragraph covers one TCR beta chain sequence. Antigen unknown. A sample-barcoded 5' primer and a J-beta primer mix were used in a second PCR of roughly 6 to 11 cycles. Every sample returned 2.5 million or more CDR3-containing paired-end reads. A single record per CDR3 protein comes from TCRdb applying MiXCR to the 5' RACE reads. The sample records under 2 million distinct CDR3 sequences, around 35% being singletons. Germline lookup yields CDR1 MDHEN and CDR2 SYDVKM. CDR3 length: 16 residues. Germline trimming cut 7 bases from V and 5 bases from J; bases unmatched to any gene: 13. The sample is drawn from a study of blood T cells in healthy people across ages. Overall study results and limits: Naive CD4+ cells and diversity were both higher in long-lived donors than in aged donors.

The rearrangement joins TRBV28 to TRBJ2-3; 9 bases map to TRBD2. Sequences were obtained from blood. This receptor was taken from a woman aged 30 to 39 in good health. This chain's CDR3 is CASTAVAGGPVDTQYF. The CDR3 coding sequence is TGTGCCAGCACCGCGGTTGCGGGAGGGCCAGTAGATACGCAGTATTTT.